Included here is one T cell receptor beta chain sequence, with context. The antigen is undetermined. The data originate from a study of T cells in localized non-small cell lung cancer. Findings and limits, study-wide: Paired adjacent lung recovered a median roughly 60 of the top 100 tumor clones. Longer overall survival was seen with higher T cell density measured in blood.

Germline CDR1 SGDLS, CDR2 YYNGEE. The CDR3 loop spans 17 amino acids. With 0 bases clipped from V and 5 bases from J, the junction kept 11 bases outside the gene matches. The data were produced by immunoSEQ multiplex PCR, yet TCRdb's version contains in-frame clones alone and is incomplete. In the table there are about 6,100 clones, about 87% of which are singletons. This receptor was obtained from a male donor older than 55 with stage I lung adenocarcinoma. The sample was peripheral blood, taken before any cancer treatment. V is TRBV9 and J is TRBJ2-3; 8 bases align to TRBD2. The chain's CDR3 is CASSVDLSGRAVDTQYF. In DNA form, the CDR3 reads TGTGCCAGCAGCGTAGATTTGAGCGGGAGAGCGGTAGATACGCAGTATTTT.